This TCR beta chain is from a study of molecular identifiers for immune sequencing clone quantification. This clonotype was seen many times. Its antigen is undetermined. Study results and caveats: Molecules of identical TCR sharing a barcode could underestimate highly expanded clone sizes. Clones of above 20 RNA copies carried over 98% of effector molecules; in naive cells they carried under 1%. The study reportedly detected spiked Jurkat TCR RNA from one cell among over 950,000 naive cells.

TCRdb itself ran the PCR reads through MiXCR, one entry per CDR3 protein. This sample has more than 60,000 distinct CDR3 sequences, with 15% to 20% found just once. From roughly 21,000 to 960,000 sorted cells, naive CD8 libraries were generated with 10%, 30% or 50% RNA. The material sequenced was naive CD8+ T cells from blood, with Jurkat cell RNA spiked in. The subset denotes: FACS-sorted CD8+CD4-CCR7+CD45RA+ naive T cells. The receptor's source is a human donor in good health. Some libraries in this study had Jurkat cell RNA spiked in.

CDR3 protein: CASSFTGNNQPQHF. The CDR3 nucleotides read TGTGCCAGCAGCTTCACGGGTAACAATCAGCCCCAGCATTTT. V and J are TRBV7-9 and TRBJ1-5; D uncertain. Trimming took off 3 bases at V and 3 bases at J, with 9 bases between the two ends. CDR1 is SEHNR, CDR2 FQNEAQ, per germline (reference sequence). The CDR3 loop spans 14 amino acids.